This entry concerns a single T cell receptor (beta chain). Its antigen is not identified. Germline CDR1 GTSNPN, CDR2 SVGIG (reference sequence). CDR3 length equals 13 residues. V dropped 3 bases and J dropped 5; count of bases not matched to a gene: 4. Time point here: blood from clinic visit 5 months post-surgery; TSC patient then seizure free. Surgery cases with the highest brain T cell transcript signatures were chosen for sequencing. Patients received at least one anti-epileptic drug before surgery. The sample is drawn from a study of brain T cells in children with intractable seizures. Clones were sequenced by immunoSEQ multiplex PCR, and TCRdb holds only the in-frame ones, with some missing. Of around 340,000 clones in the sample, over 85% are singletons; the top ten hold 4.5% to 7%. Study-level results: Viral specificity was inferred only from CDR3 similarity; HCMV serostatus was unknown. Clones missing pre-surgery may reflect undersampling of that blood sample.

Sequencing was performed on peripheral blood, taken roughly 5 months after surgery. This TCR came from a boy in the first two years of life with tuberous sclerosis and intractable seizures. The chain uses TRBV30 and TRBJ2-7; TRBD2 aligns across 10 bases. CDR3 coding DNA: TGTGCCTGGAGCCTAGCGGGAGTGAACGAGCAGTACTTC. Residues: CAWSLAGVNEQYF.